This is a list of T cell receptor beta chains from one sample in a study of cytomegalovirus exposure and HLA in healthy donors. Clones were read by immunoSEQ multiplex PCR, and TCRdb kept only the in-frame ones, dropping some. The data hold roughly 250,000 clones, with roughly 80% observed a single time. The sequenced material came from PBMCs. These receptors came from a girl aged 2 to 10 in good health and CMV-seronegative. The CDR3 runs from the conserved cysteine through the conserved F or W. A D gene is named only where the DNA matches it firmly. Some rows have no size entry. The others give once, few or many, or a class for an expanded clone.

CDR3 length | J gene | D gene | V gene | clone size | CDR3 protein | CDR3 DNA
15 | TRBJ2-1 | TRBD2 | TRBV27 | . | CASSLERGTYNEQFF | TGTGCCAGCAGTTTAGAGCGGGGGACCTACAATGAGCAGTTCTTC
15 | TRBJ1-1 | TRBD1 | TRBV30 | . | CAWSFSAGGGTEAFF | TGTGCCTGGAGTTTCTCCGCAGGGGGCGGGACTGAAGCTTTCTTT
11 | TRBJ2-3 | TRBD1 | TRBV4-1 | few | CASRPGQTQYF | TGCGCCAGCAGGCCGGGACAGACGCAGTATTTT
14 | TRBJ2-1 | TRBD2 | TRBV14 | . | CASSPRPSGDEQFF | TGTGCCAGCAGCCCACGACCAAGCGGGGACGAGCAGTTCTTC
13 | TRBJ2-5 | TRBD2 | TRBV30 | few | CAWRLLGGVTQYF | TGTGCCTGGAGGCTCCTCGGGGGGGTGACCCAGTACTTC
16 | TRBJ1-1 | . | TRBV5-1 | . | CASSLWLRGMNAEAFF | TGCGCCAGCAGCTTGTGGTTACGGGGTATGAACGCTGAAGCTTTCTTT
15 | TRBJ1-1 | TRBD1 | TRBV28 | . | CASILTGGWNTEAFF | TGTGCCAGCATACTGACAGGGGGCTGGAACACTGAAGCTTTCTTT
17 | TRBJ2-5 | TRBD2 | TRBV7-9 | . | CASSLPGSGGPTETQYF | TGTGCCAGCAGCTTACCAGGTTCGGGGGGGCCTACGGAGACCCAGTACTTC
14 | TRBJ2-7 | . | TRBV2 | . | CASSLLNRPYEQYF | TGTGCCAGCAGTCTGTTGAACAGGCCCTACGAGCAGTACTTC
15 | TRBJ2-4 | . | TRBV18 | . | CASSPPAGAKNIQYF | TGTGCCAGCTCACCACCGGCAGGGGCCAAAAACATTCAGTACTTC
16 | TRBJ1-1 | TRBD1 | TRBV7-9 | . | CSSSLIGGIRYTEAFF | TGTTCCAGCAGCTTAATAGGGGGCATTAGGTACACTGAAGCTTTCTTT
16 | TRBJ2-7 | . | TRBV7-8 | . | CASSAWDIPVSYEQYF | TGTGCCAGCAGCGCTTGGGACATCCCCGTGTCCTACGAGCAGTACTTC
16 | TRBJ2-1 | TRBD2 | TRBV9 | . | CASSVGTSGPYNEQFF | TGTGCCAGCAGCGTCGGGACTAGCGGGCCTTACAATGAGCAGTTCTTC
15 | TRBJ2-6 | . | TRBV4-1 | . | CASSQAGAGANVLTF | TGCGCCAGCAGCCAAGCGGGGGCTGGGGCCAACGTCCTGACTTTC
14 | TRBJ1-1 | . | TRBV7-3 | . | CASSSQGGDTEAFF | TGTGCCAGCAGCTCCCAGGGCGGGGACACTGAAGCTTTCTTT
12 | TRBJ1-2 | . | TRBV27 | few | CASTNYEGRYTF | TGTGCCAGCACCAATTACGAGGGCAGGTACACCTTC
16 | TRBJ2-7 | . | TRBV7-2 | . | CASSLDGGLWSYEQYF | TGTGCCAGCAGCTTGGATGGGGGCCTCTGGTCCTACGAGCAGTACTTC
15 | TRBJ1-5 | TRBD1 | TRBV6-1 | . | CASSGGTARNQPQHF | TGTGCCAGCAGTGGGGGGACAGCAAGGAATCAGCCCCAGCATTTT
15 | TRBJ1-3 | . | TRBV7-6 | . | CASSPTVVVGNTIYF | TGTGCCAGCAGCCCCACGGTAGTAGTCGGAAACACCATATATTTT
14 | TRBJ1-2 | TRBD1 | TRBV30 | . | CAWSYYDRVIGYTF | TGTGCCTGGAGTTACTACGACAGGGTAATTGGCTACACCTTC
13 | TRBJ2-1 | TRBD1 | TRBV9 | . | CASSSMDRDEQFF | TGTGCCAGCAGCTCAATGGACAGGGATGAGCAGTTCTTC
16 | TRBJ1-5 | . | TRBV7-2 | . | CASSPGGLGSNQPQHF | TGTGCCAGCAGCCCCGGAGGGCTGGGGAGCAATCAGCCCCAGCATTTT
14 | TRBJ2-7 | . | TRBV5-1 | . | CASSSTGVSYEQYF | TGCGCCAGCAGTTCGACCGGGGTCTCCTACGAGCAGTACTTC
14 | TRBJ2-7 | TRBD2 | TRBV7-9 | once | CASSSGEGNYEQYF | TGTGCCAGCAGCAGTGGGGAGGGAAACTACGAGCAGTACTTC
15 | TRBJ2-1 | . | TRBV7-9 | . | CASTQTGTSYNEQFF | TGTGCCAGCACACAAACCGGGACTTCCTACAATGAGCAGTTCTTC
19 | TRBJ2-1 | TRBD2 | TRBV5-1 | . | CASSLGGTSGPQASNEQFF | TGCGCCAGCAGCTTGGGAGGGACTAGCGGGCCCCAGGCTTCCAATGAGCAGTTCTTC
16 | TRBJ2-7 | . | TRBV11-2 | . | CASSLVGAYRSYEQYF | TGTGCCAGCAGCTTAGTGGGGGCGTACAGAAGTTACGAGCAGTACTTC
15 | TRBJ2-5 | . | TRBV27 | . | CASSLSGGARETQYF | TGTGCCAGCAGTTTATCTGGGGGGGCGCGGGAGACCCAGTACTTC
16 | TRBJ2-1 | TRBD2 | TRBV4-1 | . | CASSQDGLVAYNEQFF | TGCGCCAGCAGCCAAGATGGACTAGTCGCCTACAATGAGCAGTTCTTC
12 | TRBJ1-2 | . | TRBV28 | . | CASSPLGDGYTF | TGTGCCAGCAGTCCACTCGGGGATGGCTACACCTTC
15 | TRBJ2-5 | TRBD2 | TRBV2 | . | CASSEAGGAPETQYF | TGTGCCAGCAGTGAAGCGGGAGGGGCCCCAGAGACCCAGTACTTC
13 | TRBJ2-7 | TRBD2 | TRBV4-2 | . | CASSRRELYEQYF | TGTGCCAGCAGCCGGCGGGAGCTCTACGAGCAGTACTTC
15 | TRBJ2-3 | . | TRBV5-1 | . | CASISQGSGTDTQYF | TGCGCCAGCATTAGTCAGGGGTCTGGCACAGATACGCAGTATTTT
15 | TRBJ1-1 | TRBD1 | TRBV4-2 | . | CASSQDEGQATEAFF | TGTGCCAGCAGCCAAGATGAGGGACAGGCCACTGAAGCTTTCTTT
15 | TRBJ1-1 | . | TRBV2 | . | CAIHGGPAHPTEAFF | TGTGCGATTCATGGAGGGCCAGCCCACCCCACTGAAGCTTTCTTT
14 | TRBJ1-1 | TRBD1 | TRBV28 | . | CASSLGTGGTEAFF | TGTGCCAGCAGTTTGGGGACAGGGGGCACTGAAGCTTTCTTT
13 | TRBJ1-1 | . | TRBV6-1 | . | CASSAAQPGVPFF | TGTGCCAGCAGTGCTGCCCAGCCGGGGGTCCCTTTCTTT
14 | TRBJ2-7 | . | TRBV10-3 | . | CAISESTQGYEQYF | TGTGCCATCAGTGAGTCGACTCAGGGCTACGAGCAGTACTTC
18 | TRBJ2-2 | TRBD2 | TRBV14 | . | CASSQAHLLAGITGELFF | TGTGCCAGCAGCCAAGCGCACCTTCTAGCGGGGATCACCGGGGAGCTGTTTTTT
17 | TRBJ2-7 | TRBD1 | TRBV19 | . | CASSRGRGQGFAYEQYF | TGTGCCAGTAGTAGAGGAAGGGGACAGGGGTTTGCCTACGAGCAGTACTTC
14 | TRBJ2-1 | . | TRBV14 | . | CASSQVGWYNEQFF | TGTGCCAGCAGCCAAGTGGGCTGGTACAATGAGCAGTTCTTC
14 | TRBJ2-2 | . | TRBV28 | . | CASTKRFGTGELFF | TGTGCCAGCACTAAGAGGTTCGGCACCGGGGAGCTGTTTTTT
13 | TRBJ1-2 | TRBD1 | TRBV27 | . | CASSTRQGYGYTF | TGTGCCAGCAGTACCCGACAGGGCTATGGCTACACCTTC
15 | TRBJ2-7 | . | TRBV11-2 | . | CASSLDLGIAYEQYF | TGTGCCAGCAGCTTAGATTTGGGCATAGCCTACGAGCAGTACTTC
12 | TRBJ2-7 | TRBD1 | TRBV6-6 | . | CASSPGGYEQYF | TGTGCCAGCAGCCCAGGGGGCTACGAGCAGTACTTC
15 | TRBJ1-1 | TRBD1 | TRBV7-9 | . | CSSSYNRGLNTEAFF | TGTTCCAGCAGCTATAACAGGGGATTGAACACTGAAGCTTTCTTT